These T cell receptor beta chains were read from a single sample in a study of T-cell reconstitution after alpha-beta-depleted transplantation in children. TCRdb ran MiXCR on the PCR reads and lists one entry per CDR3 protein. The table lists 200,000 to 250,000 distinct CDR3 sequences, about 11% of them singletons. Sequencing was performed on PBMCs, taken before TCRalphabeta/CD19-depleted stem cell transplant. The receptors were gathered from a child younger than two with acute myeloid leukemia, due to receive a stem cell transplant. The CDR3 runs from the conserved cysteine through the conserved F or W. Fields, in order: J gene, V gene, clone size, D gene, CDR3 DNA, CDR3 protein. D genes are given only for firm matches. Some rows have no size entry. The others give once, few or many, or a class for an expanded clone.

>TRBJ2-7|TRBV7-9|many|NA
TGTGCCAGCAGCTTAGGGAGCCCTAGCGCACGCTCCTACGAGCAGTACTTC
CASSLGSPSARSYEQYF
>TRBJ1-6|TRBV28|many|NA
TGTGCCAGCGCAAGGGGGGGGCAGCTCTATAATTCACCCCTCCACTTT
CASARGGQLYNSPLHF
>TRBJ2-3|TRBV5-1|many|NA
TGCGCCAGCAGCTTGAGATTAGCGGCAGATACGCAGTATTTT
CASSLRLAADTQYF
>TRBJ1-6|TRBV21-1|many|NA
TGTGCCAGCAGCAAAGCGCTGTCGGAGTCTCGGGGCAGGGGTTCCCGGGTTGATAATTCACCCCTCCACTTT
CASSKALSESRGRGSRVDNSPLHF
>TRBJ2-2|TRBV10-3|many|TRBD2
TGTGCCATCAGTGCGACTAGCGCGAGAACCGGGGAGCTGTTTTTT
CAISATSARTGELFF
>TRBJ2-1|TRBV6-5|many|TRBD2
TGTGCCTGCAATAGCGGGGGGGAAAACAATGAGCAGTTCTTC
CACNSGGENNEQFF
>TRBJ1-3|TRBV28|many|NA
NA
CASSTSGGVGNTIYF
>TRBJ1-4|TRBV24-1|many|NA
TGTGCCACCAGTGATAGGGGAGCAACTAATGAAAAACTGTTTTTT
CATSDRGATNEKLFF
>TRBJ1-1|TRBV5-6|many|NA
TGTGCCAGCAGCTGGGGACACCTAAACACTGAAGCTTTCTTT
CASSWGHLNTEAFF
>TRBJ2-1|TRBV20-1|NA|TRBD2
TGCAGTGCTAGAGCCCCTCCTAGCGGGAGCCCCTACAATGAGCAGTTCTTC
CSARAPPSGSPYNEQFF
>TRBJ2-2|TRBV3-1|NA|NA
TGTGCCAGCAGCCTTAACCCCACCGGGGAGCTGTTTTTT
CASSLNPTGELFF
>TRBJ2-1|TRBV14|many|NA
TGTGCCAGCAGCCCTAAAAGTTCGAGCTCCTACAATGAGCAGTTCTTC
CASSPKSSSSYNEQFF
>TRBJ2-3|TRBV10-3|many|TRBD2
TGTGCCACGGCGGGAGAACCAGATACGCAGTATTTT
CATAGEPDTQYF
>TRBJ2-7|TRBV4-1|many|TRBD2
TGCGCCAGCAGCCAAGACGGGGGGGAGCAGTACTTC
CASSQDGGEQYF
>TRBJ2-5|TRBV5-1|many|NA
TGCGCCAGCAGCTTACAGGGCGTGGAGACCCAGTACTTC
CASSLQGVETQYF
>TRBJ2-7|TRBV29-1|many|NA
TGCAGCGACACGGACAGAACCCACGAGCAGTACTTC
CSDTDRTHEQYF
>TRBJ2-1|TRBV4-2|NA|NA
TGTGCCATGGGCCTGGGGCTCTCCTACAATGAGCAGTTCTTC
CAMGLGLSYNEQFF
>TRBJ2-1|TRBV7-9|many|NA
TGTGCCAGCAGCTTAGGTCCGGTGGATGAGCAGTTCTTC
CASSLGPVDEQFF
>TRBJ2-3|TRBV11-3|many|NA
TGTGCCAGCAGCCCCGCGCCGTCTGAGGCAGATACGCAGTATTTT
CASSPAPSEADTQYF
>TRBJ2-1|TRBV28|many|NA
TGTGCCAGCAGTGACCGAACAGGGTCATACAATGAGCAGTTCTTC
CASSDRTGSYNEQFF
>TRBJ2-1|TRBV29-1|many|NA
TGCAGCGGGGGCCAGGTGTACAATGAGCAGTTCTTC
CSGGQVYNEQFF